The next 13 T cell receptor beta chains were all read from a single sample in a study of blood T cell repertoires in COVID-19. Method: immunoSEQ multiplex PCR; TCRdb's copy keeps in-frame clones and lacks some. The table lists about 240,000 clones, almost 85% of them singletons. Sequenced sample: peripheral blood. The receptors derive from a man aged 50 to 60 with COVID-19, enrolled during active disease.

This chain links TRBV5-1 with TRBJ1-5, with 8 bases that match TRBD1. The CDR3 is 14 amino acids. With 0 bases clipped from V and 6 bases from J, the junction kept 2 bases outside the gene matches. Looked up from germline, CDR1 is SGHRS and CDR2 is YFSETQ. The CDR3 spells CASSLAGGGQPQHF. DNA for the CDR3: TGCGCCAGCAGCTTGGCAGGGGGCGGTCAGCCCCAGCATTTT.

The chain couples TRBV6-5 to TRBJ1-1; 7 nucleotides align to TRBD1. The germline CDR1 and CDR2 sequences are MNHEY and SVGAGI. CDR3 length: 15 amino acids. The V gene end was trimmed by 7 bases and the J gene end by 2 bases; junction bases not matched to a gene: 10. The CDR3 bases are TGTGCCAGCACCACCAGGGGGACTGGAAACACTGAAGCTTTCTTT. Translated: CASTTRGTGNTEAFF.

V usage is TRBV5-1 and J usage is TRBJ1-1; TRBD1 matches 7 bases. The CDR3 consists of 14 residues. CDR1 SGHRS and CDR2 YFSETQ come from the germline V gene. J gave up 2 bases and V 4 bases, and 5 bases lay outside the gene matches. CDR3 nucleotides: TGCGCCAGCAGCCAGGGACAGTTAAACACTGAAGCTTTCTTT. Amino acid sequence: CASSQGQLNTEAFF.

This CDR3 reads CASSVEGQGGEGYTF. The CDR3 nucleotides read TGTGCCAGCAGCGTAGAGGGACAGGGTGGGGAAGGCTACACCTTC. The chain combines TRBV9 with TRBJ1-2; 9 positions agree with TRBD1. Per the germline V gene, CDR1 is SGDLS and CDR2 is YYNGEE. Trimming removed 0 bases from V and 8 bases from J; junction bases left unmatched: 8. CDR3 length equals 15 residues. The whole variable domain, filled in from reference TRBV9 and TRBJ1-2, reads DSGVTQTPKHLITATGQRVTLRCSPRSGDLSVYWYQQSLDQGLQFLIQYYNGEERAKGNILERFSAQQFPDLHSELNLSSLELGDSALYFCASSVEGQGGEGYTFGSGTRLTVV.

V and J are TRBV5-4 and TRBJ1-4; D perhaps matches TRBD1 (5 bases). V shed 6 bases and J shed 7 bases, with 13 bases lying between them. The length of the CDR3 is 13 residues. Germline V gene sequence: CDR1 SGHNT, CDR2 YYREEE (reference sequence). CDR3 region: CASMSGRGEKLFF. The CDR3 DNA reads as TGTGCCAGCATGTCAGGGAGGGGTGAAAAACTGTTTTTT.

This chain links TRBV7-9 with TRBJ1-2; possible D gene TRBD1, 5 bases. CDR1 and CDR2 (germline): SEHNR, FQNEAQ (reference sequence). V lost 5 bases and J 4 bases, leaving 14 bases between the germline ends. CDR3 size: 14 residues. CDR3 DNA: TGTGCCAGCAGCGCAATCACTGACAGCTATGGCTACACCTTC. Translation: CASSAITDSYGYTF.

The CDR3 sequence: CASSIGTGTGTF. The CDR3 coding sequence is TGTGCCAGTAGTATTGGGACAGGGACAGGGACCTTC. This chain links TRBV19 with TRBJ1-2; the match to TRBD1 covers 9 bases. V shed 3 bases, J shed 14 bases, and the junction held 7 bases outside the gene matches. Germline V CDR1 and CDR2: LNHDA, SQIVND (reference sequence). The CDR3 spans 12 residues.

V and J are TRBV23-1 and TRBJ1-1; the D gene is possibly TRBD1 (5 bases). TRBV23-1 is known as an ORF, though its function is uncertain. Trimming left V 0 bases short and J 12 bases short, with 20 bases between. The CDR3 totals 15 residues. The DNA for the CDR3 is TGCGCCAGCAGTCAATCGGGGGGTGGAAACACTGACTCTTTCTTT. It yields the protein CASSQSGGGNTDSFF.

The chain links TRBV28 to TRBJ2-3; tentatively, D is TRBD2 (6 bases). The CDR3 runs to 16 residues. V lost 2 bases, J lost 2 bases, and 14 bases lay in between. Germline values: CDR1 MDHEN, CDR2 SYDVKM. CDR3 in amino acids: CASSLGFRDSTDTQYF. The CDR3 nucleotides are TGTGCCAGCAGTTTAGGTTTCAGGGACTCCACAGATACGCAGTATTTT.

This chain uses TRBV28 with TRBJ1-5; D uncertain. This CDR3 spans 17 amino acids. Between the trimmed V and J ends, which lost 3 bases and 0 bases, there was a span of 15 bases. CDR1 MDHEN and CDR2 SYDVKM come from the germline V gene. CDR3 DNA: TGTGCCAGCAGTTTTATGCGCGCAGACTATAGCAATCAGCCCCAGCATTTT. Protein sequence: CASSFMRADYSNQPQHF.

The gene calls are TRBV2 and TRBJ2-7, with a weak D call TRBD1 (6 bases). The CDR3 runs 14 residues. V dropped 8 bases and J dropped 3 bases, with 17 bases sitting between them. The germline V gene encodes CDR1 SNHLY and CDR2 FYNNEI. CDR3 bases: TGTGCCAGCGCTTCCAACCAGGGGAGCTACGAGCAGTACTTC. It specifies CASASNQGSYEQYF.

This chain joins TRBV3-1 (or the pseudogene TRBV3-2) and TRBJ2-3; D uncertain. Between the trimmed V and J ends, which lost 4 bases and 3 bases, there was a span of 11 bases. CDR1 and CDR2 from the germline V gene are LGHDT and YNNKEL (reference sequence). The CDR3 sequence is 14 residues long. CDR3 nucleotides: TGTGCCAGCAGCCCTTCCGGGTCTACAGATACGCAGTATTTT. Protein: CASSPSGSTDTQYF.

The gene calls are TRBV20-1 and TRBJ2-3; TRBD2 matches at 10 bases. The CDR3 length is 13 residues. V was pared by 3 bases and J by 3 bases, with 0 bases of the junction left unmatched. Germline V CDR1 and CDR2: DFQATT, SNEGSKA (reference sequence). The CDR3 here is CSASSGGTDTQYF. CDR3 DNA: TGCAGTGCTAGTAGCGGGGGGACAGATACGCAGTATTTT.